This T cell receptor beta chain was recovered during a study of beta chain features in type 1 diabetes. This clone came up a few times. Its antigen is unknown. Findings and caveats of the study: PCR may have favored shorter templates equally in patients and controls. TCRB CDR3s from Type 1 diabetes patients were moderately but significantly shorter in all four CD4+ subsets.

CD45RO/CCR7/CD25/CD127/CD95/CD27 staining was used to isolate CD4+ naive, central memory, regulatory and stem cell-like memory cells by sorting. cDNA synthesis used the whole RNA isolate, giving expressed TCRB sequences. Measured with immunoSEQ multiplex PCR; TCRdb has only the in-frame clones, and not every one. Altogether 550,000 to 850,000 clones are present, about an eighth being singletons, with the ten largest covering less than 0.025%. This CDR3 is 18 amino acids long. Germline V gene lookup returns CDR1 MNHNS and CDR2 SASEGT. The V and J ends lost 4 bases and 0 bases, in that order; junction bases with no gene match: 12.

The rearrangement uses TRBV6-1 and TRBJ2-1; the match to TRBD1 covers 7 bases. The clonotype originates from a man younger than 30 with type 1 diabetes. Source material: naive CD4+ T cells from blood. The CDR3 sequence: CASSGLTTGASSYNEQFF. CDR3 sequence (DNA): TGTGCCAGCAGTGGGCTAACAACAGGGGCCTCCTCCTACAATGAGCAGTTCTTC.